A selection of T cell receptor beta chains follows, all from one sample in a study of shared clonotypes between healthy human individuals. TCRdb's copy holds only in-frame clones and misses some; the assay was immunoSEQ multiplex PCR. The sample records millions of clones, 90% to 95% being singletons. The sample consisted of naive CD4+ T cells from PBMCs. The receptors were gathered from a man aged 18 to 30 in good health. Some clones in this sample may be carry-over from other donors' samples. The CDR3 runs from the conserved cysteine through the conserved F or W. D genes are given only for firm matches. Clone size is not always given. Where it is, it says once, few, many or a class for expanded clones.

D,size,J,V,DNA,CDR3
.,.,TRBJ1-1,TRBV11-1,TGTGCCAGCAGCCCCAGCGTAGGGATGAACACTGAAGCTTTCTTT,CASSPSVGMNTEAFF
.,.,TRBJ1-2,TRBV29-1,TGCAGCGCTATTCCGGGACTTAACTATGGCTACACCTTC,CSAIPGLNYGYTF
TRBD2,.,TRBJ2-2,TRBV5-1,TGCGCCAGCAGCACGCTAGCGGGAGGTAGAACCGGGGAGCTGTTTTTT,CASSTLAGGRTGELFF
.,.,TRBJ1-5,TRBV23-1,TGCGCCAGCAGACAGGGTCCCAGCAATCAGCCCCAGCATTTT,CASRQGPSNQPQHF
.,.,TRBJ2-1,TRBV28,TGTGCCAGCCCACCAGGATTGGGCCGCTCCTACAATGAGCAGTTCTTC,CASPPGLGRSYNEQFF
.,.,TRBJ1-3,TRBV4-3,TGCGCCAGCAGCCAACGATGTCAAGGGGCATTT,CASSQRCQGAF
TRBD1,.,TRBJ2-3,TRBV19,TGTGCCAGTAGTCGGAACAGGGGATTTAGCACAGATACGCAGTATTTT,CASSRNRGFSTDTQYF
.,once,TRBJ1-1,TRBV7-8,TGTGCCAGCAGCTTTCGAAGATCGACTGAAGCTTTCTTT,CASSFRRSTEAFF
TRBD2,.,TRBJ2-7,TRBV7-2,TGTGCCAGCAGCTTAGATACTAGCGGCCTATACGAGCAGTACTTC,CASSLDTSGLYEQYF
.,.,TRBJ2-7,TRBV27,TGTGCCAGCAGGCTTACAGGTACTACTAATTCCTACGAGCAGTACTTC,CASRLTGTTNSYEQYF
.,.,TRBJ2-7,TRBV5-1,TGCGCCAGCAGCTCCCCTAGCTACGAGCAGTACTTC,CASSSPSYEQYF
TRBD2,.,TRBJ2-7,TRBV2,TGTGCCAGCAGTGAATCGGCTAGCGGGAGTAGGAGGCAGTACTTC,CASSESASGSRRQYF
.,.,TRBJ2-7,TRBV29-1,TGCAGCGTTGCCCGGACGGGGAGCTCCTACGAGCAGTACTTC,CSVARTGSSYEQYF
.,.,TRBJ2-1,TRBV5-5,TGTGCCAGCATTGTGGCCCCAGGGTATGAGCAGTTCTTC,CASIVAPGYEQFF
.,.,TRBJ1-2,TRBV15,TGTGCCACCAGCAGAGATCTACTCGGCTACACCTTC,CATSRDLLGYTF
.,once,TRBJ2-5,TRBV29-1,TGCAGCGCCCTCGGAGGGGCAGTTCAAGAGACCCAGTACTTC,CSALGGAVQETQYF
.,.,TRBJ1-1,TRBV9,TGTGCCAGCAGCGAGCCCCACCAGAACACTGAAGCTTTCTTT,CASSEPHQNTEAFF
.,.,TRBJ2-7,TRBV28,TGTGCCAGCACCCTGGGGGGCTTGGGGTCCTACGAGCAGTACTTC,CASTLGGLGSYEQYF
TRBD1,.,TRBJ1-1,TRBV5-1,TGCGCCAGCAGCGGGGGACAGGGCCAGGTTTTTACTGAAGCTTTCTTT,CASSGGQGQVFTEAFF
.,.,TRBJ1-3,TRBV5-5,TGTGCCAGCAGTCCGTCGGCGGGGGTCATTACGAGCTCTGGAAACACCATATATTTT,CASSPSAGVITSSGNTIYF
TRBD1,.,TRBJ2-4,TRBV5-1,TGCGCCAGCAGCCCCCAAGGGACAGGGGGAGCCAAAAACATTCAGTACTTC,CASSPQGTGGAKNIQYF
TRBD2,.,TRBJ2-1,TRBV7-8,TGTGCCAGCAGCCCTAGTGCGGGAGGTTACAATGAGCAGTTCTTC,CASSPSAGGYNEQFF
.,.,TRBJ1-3,TRBV7-8,TGTGCCAGCAGCTTAGCGCTCGGGGCAGAAACCCGCAGAAACACCATATATTTT,CASSLALGAETRRNTIYF
TRBD2,.,TRBJ2-1,TRBV7-2,TGTGCCAGCAGCTTAGTCACTAGCGGGATGGCGCAGTTCTTC,CASSLVTSGMAQFF
.,.,TRBJ2-3,TRBV5-1,TGCGCCAGCAGCTTGGGTCCAATCTCATACACAGATACGCAGTATTTT,CASSLGPISYTDTQYF
.,.,TRBJ2-7,TRBV28,TGTGCCAGCAGTGCCTCCGGGACGGTTTCCTACGAGCAGTACTTC,CASSASGTVSYEQYF
TRBD1,few,TRBJ1-4,TRBV29-1,TGCAGCGCCGGACAGGGGGAACTGTTTTTT,CSAGQGELFF
TRBD1,.,TRBJ1-5,TRBV6-5,TGTGCCAGCAGCCCGACAGGGGATAGCAATCAGCCCCAGCATTTT,CASSPTGDSNQPQHF
.,.,TRBJ1-1,TRBV28,TGTGCCAGCAGTTTTGCAGGGCGACTGGGCACTGAAGCTTTCTTT,CASSFAGRLGTEAFF
.,.,TRBJ2-7,TRBV28,TGTGCCAGCAGTGCGACAGATTACGAGCAGTACTTC,CASSATDYEQYF
.,.,TRBJ2-1,TRBV5-1,TGCGCCAGCAGCTCGCGAGTGGGGACCCCGGTTGTAGTCTTC,CASSSRVGTPVVVF
TRBD2,.,TRBJ2-3,TRBV4-1,TGCGCCAGCAGCCAGGGACTAGCGGGAGGCGACACGCAGTATTTT,CASSQGLAGGDTQYF
.,.,TRBJ2-3,TRBV5-4,TGTGCCAGCAGCGCTAGCCCCGACCCCGCGAGCACAGATACGCAGTATTTT,CASSASPDPASTDTQYF
.,.,TRBJ2-6,TRBV6-5,TGTGCCAGCAGTGCAGGGGTTGGGGCCAACGTCCTGACTTTC,CASSAGVGANVLTF
TRBD1,.,TRBJ1-5,TRBV6-1,TGTGCCAGCAGTGCACAGGGGAGGAACAATCAGCCCCAGCATTTT,CASSAQGRNNQPQHF
TRBD1,.,TRBJ1-1,TRBV7-9,TGTGCCAGCAGTTCCTCACAGGGGGTGGCAGCTTTCTTT,CASSSSQGVAAFF
.,.,TRBJ1-2,TRBV28,TGTGCCAGCAGTTTAGGCAGGGGAGGGTGGGATGGCTACACCTTC,CASSLGRGGWDGYTF
TRBD1,.,TRBJ2-1,TRBV5-1,TGCGCCAGCAGCCTAGGGACAGCCCTAAGCTCCTACAATGAGCAGTTCTTC,CASSLGTALSSYNEQFF
.,.,TRBJ1-5,TRBV28,TGTGCCAGCAGTCTCCCGGGGGCGGTAGCAATCAGCCCCCAGCATTTT,CASSLPGAVAISPQHF
.,.,TRBJ2-1,TRBV7-9,TGTGCCAGCAGCTTATTATACGGGAGCTCCTACAATGAGCAGTTCTTC,CASSLLYGSSYNEQFF
.,once,TRBJ2-2,TRBV21-1,TGTGCCAGCGAGTGGGGAGAAGGGGGTGAATCTGAGCCCGGGGAGCTGTTTTTT,CASEWGEGGESEPGELFF
.,.,TRBJ1-1,TRBV27,TGTGCCAGCAGTCCCGTAAGCACTGAAGCTTTCTTT,CASSPVSTEAFF
.,.,TRBJ1-2,TRBV6-1,TGTGCCAGCACCAGGGACGGAGTCTATGGCTACACCTTC,CASTRDGVYGYTF
.,.,TRBJ1-2,TRBV5-8,TGTGCCAGCAGCTTTAGCAGGGCCGCTGGCTACACCTTC,CASSFSRAAGYTF
TRBD1,.,TRBJ2-7,TRBV6-1,TGTGCCAGCAGTAAACCGGGACAGGGGATTTTGCAGCAGTACTTC,CASSKPGQGILQQYF
TRBD1,.,TRBJ1-5,TRBV5-8,TGTGCCAGCAGCTTAGGGGACAGGCTAAATCAGCCCCAGCATTTT,CASSLGDRLNQPQHF
.,.,TRBJ2-2,TRBV7-8,TGTGCCAGCAGCCTCCAGGGGCGAGTTATGGCCGGGGAGCTGTTTTTT,CASSLQGRVMAGELFF
.,.,TRBJ2-2,TRBV19,TGTGCCAGTCTAGGGTCTCTCACGAACACCGGGGAGCTGTTTTTT,CASLGSLTNTGELFF
.,.,TRBJ1-3,TRBV5-1,TGCGCCAGCAGCTTGGACCCTCTCAACGGAGGAAACACCATATATTTT,CASSLDPLNGGNTIYF
.,.,TRBJ1-1,TRBV19,TGTGCCAGTAGTATTGTACACCTGGGGAAACGGGGAACTGAAGCTTTCTTT,CASSIVHLGKRGTEAFF
.,.,TRBJ1-1,TRBV5-1,TGCGCCAGCAGCTCACAGGGCCCCCCGAGCACTGAAGCTTTCTTT,CASSSQGPPSTEAFF
.,.,TRBJ1-1,TRBV5-6,TGTGCCAGCAGCTCAACGGGGGGCACTGAAGCTTTCTTT,CASSSTGGTEAFF
.,.,TRBJ1-3,TRBV2,TGTGCCAGCAGCACAGGGATCTCTGGAAACACCATATATTTT,CASSTGISGNTIYF
.,.,TRBJ2-3,TRBV2,TGTGCCCGTGAGGGGAATCAGGGTAATACGCAGTATTTT,CAREGNQGNTQYF
.,.,TRBJ1-4,TRBV29-1,TGCAGCGCCCGGCGGGTCCCTAATGAAAAACTGTTTTTT,CSARRVPNEKLFF
.,.,TRBJ2-5,TRBV4-1,TGCGCCAGCAGCCAAGGACTCTTACAAGAGACCCAGTACTTC,CASSQGLLQETQYF
.,.,TRBJ2-7,TRBV27,TGTGCCAGCCAAAGGCAGGGGACCAGCTCCTACGAGCAGTACTTC,CASQRQGTSSYEQYF